The source of this T cell receptor (beta chain) is a study of cytotoxic CD8 clonotypes in ibrutinib-treated CLL. The CDR3 is 20 residues long. Germline V gene sequence: CDR1 MNHEY, CDR2 SMNVEV (reference sequence). V was clipped by 5 bases and J by 2 bases, with 29 bases between them. Produced via immunoSEQ multiplex PCR; TCRdb's table is partial and in-frame only. Among more than 200,000 clones listed, approximately 70% were seen once. Sequenced here: PBMCs, sampled after 12 months of ibrutinib treatment. The sequence was collected from a human donor with chronic lymphocytic leukemia. The V and J genes are TRBV27 and TRBJ2-3; weak D call: TRBD2 (7 bases). The CDR3 loop reads CASSPLTPRRGGRLTDTQYF. The CDR3, as DNA: TGTGCCAGCAGTCCCCTGACCCCCCGAAGGGGGGGGCGTCTCACAGATACGCAGTATTTT.